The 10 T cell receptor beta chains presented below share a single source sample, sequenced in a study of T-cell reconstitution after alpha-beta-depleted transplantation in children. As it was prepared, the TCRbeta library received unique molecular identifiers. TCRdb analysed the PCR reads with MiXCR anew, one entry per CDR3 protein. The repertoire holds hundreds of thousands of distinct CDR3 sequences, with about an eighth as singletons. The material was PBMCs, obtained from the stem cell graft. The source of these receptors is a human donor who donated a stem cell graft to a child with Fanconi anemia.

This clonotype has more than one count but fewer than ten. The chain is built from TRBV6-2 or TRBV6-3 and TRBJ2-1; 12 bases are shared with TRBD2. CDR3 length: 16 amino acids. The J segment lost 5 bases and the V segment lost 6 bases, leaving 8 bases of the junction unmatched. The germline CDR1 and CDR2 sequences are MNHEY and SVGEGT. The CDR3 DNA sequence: TGTGCCAGCAGGCGAATACTAGCGGGGGGTAACAATGAGCAGTTCTTC. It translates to CASRRILAGGNNEQFF.

CDR3: CSAEPPGQESYEQFF. Written as DNA, the CDR3 is TGCAGTGCAGAACCACCGGGACAGGAGAGTTATGAGCAGTTCTTC. The chain is built from TRBV20-1 and TRBJ2-1; TRBD1 agrees at 8 bases. Germline CDR1 and CDR2: DFQATT and SNEGSKA (reference sequence). This CDR3 is 15 amino acids long. The ends lost 6 bases at V and 8 bases at J; junction bases unmatched: 15.

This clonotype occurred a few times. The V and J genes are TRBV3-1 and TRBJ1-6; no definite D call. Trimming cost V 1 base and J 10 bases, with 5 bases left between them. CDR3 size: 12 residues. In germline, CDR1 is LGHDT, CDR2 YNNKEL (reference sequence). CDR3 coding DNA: TGTGCCAGCAGCCAAGTAGGATCACCCCTCCACTTT. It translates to CASSQVGSPLHF.

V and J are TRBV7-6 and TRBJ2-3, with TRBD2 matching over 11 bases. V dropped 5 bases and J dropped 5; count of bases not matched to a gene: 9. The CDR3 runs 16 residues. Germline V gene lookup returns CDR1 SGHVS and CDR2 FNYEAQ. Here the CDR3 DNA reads TGTGCCAGCAGCAAGGGACTAGCGGAGCCTGAAGATACGCAGTATTTT. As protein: CASSKGLAEPEDTQYF.

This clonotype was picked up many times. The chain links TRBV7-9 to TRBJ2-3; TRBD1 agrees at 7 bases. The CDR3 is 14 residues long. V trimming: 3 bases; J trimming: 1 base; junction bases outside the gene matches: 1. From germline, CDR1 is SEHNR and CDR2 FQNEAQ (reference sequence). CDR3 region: CASSFGQGTDTQYF. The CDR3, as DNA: TGTGCCAGCAGCTTCGGACAGGGCACAGATACGCAGTATTTT.

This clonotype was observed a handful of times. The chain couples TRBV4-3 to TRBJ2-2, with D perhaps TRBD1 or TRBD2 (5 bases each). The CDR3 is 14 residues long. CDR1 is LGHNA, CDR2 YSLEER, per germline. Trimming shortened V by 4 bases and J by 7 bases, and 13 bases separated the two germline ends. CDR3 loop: CASSLGPLHGELFF. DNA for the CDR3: TGCGCCAGCAGCCTGGGACCCCTCCACGGGGAGCTGTTTTTT.

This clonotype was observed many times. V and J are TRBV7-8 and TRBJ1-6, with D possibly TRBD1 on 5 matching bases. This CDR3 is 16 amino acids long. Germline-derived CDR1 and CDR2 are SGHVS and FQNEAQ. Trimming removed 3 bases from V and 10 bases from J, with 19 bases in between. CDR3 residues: CASSFGDTGVISPLHF. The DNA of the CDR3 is TGTGCCAGCAGCTTCGGGGATACAGGAGTGATCTCACCCCTCCACTTT.

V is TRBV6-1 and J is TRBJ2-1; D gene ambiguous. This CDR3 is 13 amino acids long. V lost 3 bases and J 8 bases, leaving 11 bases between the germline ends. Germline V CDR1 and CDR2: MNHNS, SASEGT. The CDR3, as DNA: TGTGCCAGCAGTGAGAGATCCCTTTATGAGCAGTTCTTC. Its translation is CASSERSLYEQFF.

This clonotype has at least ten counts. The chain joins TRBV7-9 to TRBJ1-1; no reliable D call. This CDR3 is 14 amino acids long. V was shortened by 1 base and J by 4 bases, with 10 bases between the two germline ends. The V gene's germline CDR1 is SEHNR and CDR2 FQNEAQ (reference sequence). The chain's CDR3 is CASSLEAGGTEAFF. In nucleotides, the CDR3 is TGTGCCAGCAGCTTAGAAGCGGGTGGCACTGAAGCTTTCTTT.

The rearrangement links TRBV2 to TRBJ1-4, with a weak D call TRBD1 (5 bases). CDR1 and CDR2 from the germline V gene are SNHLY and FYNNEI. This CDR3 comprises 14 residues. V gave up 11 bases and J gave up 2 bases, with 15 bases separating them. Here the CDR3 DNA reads TGTGCCGCTCAGAGGGACCGCACTAATGAAAAACTGTTTTTT. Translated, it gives CAAQRDRTNEKLFF.